Presented here are 31 T cell receptor beta chains from one specimen sequenced in a study of blood T cell repertoires in COVID-19. The table came from immunoSEQ multiplex PCR; TCRdb's copy has only in-frame clones and leaves some out. Found here are about 190,000 clones, approximately 88% of them singletons; the top ten hold more than 2.5%. The material sequenced was PBMCs or T cells enriched from blood (not recorded which). The receptors stem from a young woman who had recovered from COVID-19.

The rearrangement joins TRBV19 to TRBJ2-5, with TRBD2 as a possible D gene (6 bases). With 5 bases removed from V and 1 base from J, the gap between germline ends came to 11 bases. The CDR3 is 14 residues long. Per the germline V gene, CDR1 is LNHDA and CDR2 is SQIVND (reference sequence). CDR3 sequence (DNA): TGTGCCAGTAGTCCTCGGGAGACCCAAGAGACCCAGTACTTC. Its protein is CASSPRETQETQYF. Full variable domain (outside the CDR3, taken from reference TRBV19 and TRBJ2-5): DGGITQSPKYLFRKEGQNVTLSCEQNLNHDAMYWYRQDPGQGLRLIYYSQIVNDFQKGDIAEGYSVSREKKESFPLTVTSAQKNPTAFYLCASSPRETQETQYFGPGTRLLVL.

The rearrangement links TRBV29-1 to TRBJ1-5, with no clear D. This CDR3 comprises 12 residues. Trimming pared 5 bases from V and 4 bases from J, leaving 9 bases between. Per the germline V gene, CDR1 is SQVTM and CDR2 is ANQGSEA. The CDR3 is CSVRLENQPQHF. As DNA, the CDR3 is TGCAGCGTTAGGTTGGAGAATCAGCCCCAGCATTTT.

This chain uses TRBV18 with TRBJ2-7; 8 bases align to TRBD2. Per the germline V gene, CDR1 is KGHSH and CDR2 is LQKENI. V was clipped by 3 bases and J by 6 bases; unmatched bases: 7. This CDR3 comprises 14 residues. The CDR3 loop is CASSPGLEAFEQYF. In DNA form, the CDR3 reads TGTGCCAGCTCACCGGGACTAGAGGCATTCGAGCAGTACTTC.

The V gene is TRBV19, the J gene TRBJ2-1, with D perhaps matching TRBD2 (7 bases). Between the trimmed V and J ends, which lost 1 base and 6 bases, there was a span of 16 bases. The CDR3 is 16 amino acids. The germline CDR1 and CDR2 sequences are LNHDA and SQIVND (reference sequence). Here the CDR3 reads CASSIGGRGAVNEQFF. CDR3 in DNA: TGTGCCAGTAGTATAGGGGGACGGGGGGCGGTCAATGAGCAGTTCTTC.

V usage is TRBV28 and J usage is TRBJ1-2; TRBD1 might be the D (6 bases). CDR3 size: 13 residues. Trimming stripped 2 bases from V and 5 bases from J, with 9 bases between. Germline V gene data show CDR1 as MDHEN and CDR2 as SYDVKM. The CDR3 DNA is TGTGCCAGCAGTTTAGGACAGCCTTATGGCTACACCTTC. Residues: CASSLGQPYGYTF.

In this sample, this clone turned up once. This rearrangement joins TRBV9 to TRBJ1-2; tentative D call: TRBD1 (5 bases). In germline, CDR1 is SGDLS, CDR2 YYNGEE. This CDR3 spans 13 amino acids. The ends were cut back, 5 bases at V and 8 bases at J, with 16 bases in the middle. CDR3 region: CASSLRGEGGYTF. In nucleotides, the CDR3 is TGTGCCAGCAGTCTCCGGGGGGAAGGAGGCTACACCTTC.

The gene calls are TRBV9 and TRBJ2-3; 7 nucleotides agree with TRBD1. V trimming: 1 base; J trimming: 0 bases; junction bases outside the gene matches: 8. Germline V gene lookup returns CDR1 SGDLS and CDR2 YYNGEE. The CDR3 extends over 17 amino acids. The CDR3 spells CASSVRGQRQSTDTQYF. Written as DNA, the CDR3 is TGTGCCAGCAGCGTAAGGGGGCAGCGGCAAAGCACAGATACGCAGTATTTT.

V usage is TRBV6-1 and J usage is TRBJ2-3, with 9 bases that match TRBD2. V lost 3 bases, J lost 8 bases, and 9 bases stayed unmatched. The CDR3 has 15 residues. CDR1 is MNHNS, CDR2 SASEGT, per germline. In DNA form, the CDR3 reads TGTGCCAGCAGTGATGAAGCGGGGGGTTGGGGTACGCAGTATTTT. This translates into CASSDEAGGWGTQYF.

This chain uses TRBV6-5 with TRBJ2-7, with 10 bases aligning to TRBD2. After removal of 7 bases from V and 3 bases from J, the junction contained 0 bases not matched to a gene. CDR1 and CDR2 from the germline V gene are MNHEY and SVGAGI. The CDR3 runs 12 residues. The CDR3 here is CASTSGGYEQYF. The DNA of the CDR3 is TGTGCCAGCACTAGCGGGGGCTACGAGCAGTACTTC.

This chain links TRBV6-4 with TRBJ2-2, with 9 bases identical to TRBD1. Trimming cost V 6 bases and J 4 bases; bases outside gene matches: 3. The CDR3 has 14 amino acids. Germline CDR1 is MRHNA and CDR2 is SNTAGT. The CDR3 coding sequence is TGTGCCAGCAGCGAGACAGGGGGCACCGGGGAGCTGTTTTTT. Translating it yields CASSETGGTGELFF.

V usage is TRBV28 and J usage is TRBJ1-4, with D hard to call. The CDR3 extends over 13 amino acids. Trimming took 2 bases from V and 8 from J, leaving 9 bases between them. In germline, CDR1 is MDHEN, CDR2 SYDVKM. DNA for the CDR3: TGTGCCAGCAGTTTACGTCCCGGGGAAAAACTGTTTTTT. Translation gives CASSLRPGEKLFF.

This clone is labeled as medium-sized. The CDR3 reads CSVGETGIGNTIYF. DNA for the CDR3: TGCAGCGTTGGAGAGACAGGGATAGGAAACACCATATATTTT. The chain is built from TRBV29-1 and TRBJ1-3; 7 nucleotides match TRBD1. From germline, CDR1 is SQVTM and CDR2 ANQGSEA. Trimming took 4 bases from V and 4 from J; bases not matched to a gene: 7. This CDR3 has 14 amino acids.

The chain combines TRBV28 with TRBJ2-1; tentative D call: TRBD2 (6 bases). The CDR3 contains 16 residues. The V gene lost 7 bases and the J gene lost 7 bases, with 23 bases spanning the gap. Germline V CDR1 and CDR2: MDHEN, SYDVKM. The CDR3, as DNA: TGTGCCAGCACCACTGGGAGGCCTTTCCCTGGGAATGAGCAGTTCTTC. Protein sequence: CASTTGRPFPGNEQFF. Full variable domain (outside the CDR3, taken from reference TRBV28 and TRBJ2-1): DVKVTQSSRYLVKRTGEKVFLECVQDMDHENMFWYRQDPGLGLRLIYFSYDVKMKEKGDIPEGYSVSREKKERFSLILESASTNQTSMYLCASTTGRPFPGNEQFFGPGTRLTVL.

The chain employs TRBV11-3 and TRBJ2-3; 8 nucleotides agree with TRBD2. The CDR3 runs to 15 residues. CDR1 SGHNT and CDR2 YENEEA come from the germline V gene. J lost 1 base, V lost 4 bases, and 4 bases had no gene match. As DNA, the CDR3 is TGTGCCAGCAGCTCCTCAGCGGGGGGCACAGATACGCAGTATTTT. Encoded protein: CASSSSAGGTDTQYF.

The gene calls are TRBV7-3 and TRBJ2-3; 15 nucleotides agree with TRBD2. V lost 5 bases, J lost 5 bases, and 2 bases stayed unmatched. The CDR3 covers 15 residues. Germline CDR1 and CDR2: SGHTA and FQGTGA. CDR3 coding DNA: TGTGCCAGCAGCGTGGGACTAGCGGGAGGAGATACGCAGTATTTT. This codes for CASSVGLAGGDTQYF. Full variable domain (missing parts from reference TRBV7-3 and TRBJ2-3): GAGVSQTPSNKVTEKGKYVELRCDPISGHTALYWYRQSLGQGPEFLIYFQGTGAADDSGLPNDRFFAVRPEGSVSTLKIQRTERGDSAVYLCASSVGLAGGDTQYFGPGTRLTVL.

This chain joins TRBV25-1 and TRBJ2-1, with a possible D match to TRBD2 (6 bases). V was pared by 1 base and J by 6 bases, with 13 bases between. Germline CDR1 and CDR2: MGHDK and SYGVNS. The CDR3 is 15 residues long. The CDR3 spells CASSEFQKAGNEQFF. CDR3 DNA: TGTGCCAGCAGTGAATTTCAGAAAGCGGGCAATGAGCAGTTCTTC.

The chain couples TRBV30 to TRBJ2-7; 9 bases are shared with TRBD2. CDR1 GTSNPN and CDR2 SVGIG come from the germline V gene (reference sequence). CDR3 size: 16 residues. Trimming at V came to 0 bases and at J to 3 bases, leaving 9 bases not matched to a gene. The CDR3 DNA follows: TGTGCCTGGAGTGTCGGGGCTAGCGGGGCGGACTACGAGCAGTACTTC. Protein sequence: CAWSVGASGADYEQYF. Combining the CDR3 with reference TRBV30 and TRBJ2-7 gives the whole variable domain SQTIHQWPATLVQPVGSPLSLECTVEGTSNPNLYWYRQAAGRGLQLLFYSVGIGQISSEVPQNLSASRPQDRQFILSSKKLLLSDSGFYLCAWSVGASGADYEQYFGPGTRLTVT.

This chain connects TRBV7-9 to TRBJ1-1; D may be TRBD1 (5 bases). V gave up 11 bases and J gave up 4 bases, with 20 bases separating them. This CDR3 has 14 residues. CDR1 and CDR2 (germline): SEHNR, FQNEAQ (reference sequence). The CDR3 sequence is CAWWIKVGGTEAFF. The DNA of the CDR3 is TGTGCCTGGTGGATTAAGGTCGGGGGCACTGAAGCTTTCTTT. The whole variable domain, filled in from reference TRBV7-9 and TRBJ1-1, reads DTGVSQNPRHKITKRGQNVTFRCDPISEHNRLYWYRQTLGQGPEFLTYFQNEAQLEKSRLLSDRFSAERPKGSFSTLEIQRTEQGDSAMYLCAWWIKVGGTEAFFGQGTRLTVV.

The CDR3 DNA reads TGTGCCAGCAGTGAACCTCGGGACAGTTTGGGGGTGGGTACGCAGTATTTT. It is translated as CASSEPRDSLGVGTQYF. The V gene is TRBV25-1, the J gene TRBJ2-3; 7 nucleotides line up with TRBD1. The CDR3 has 17 residues. Germline V CDR1 and CDR2: MGHDK, SYGVNS. V shed 2 bases and J 8 bases; nucleotides not matched to a gene: 16. Full variable domain (rest looked up from reference TRBV25-1 and TRBJ2-3): EADIYQTPRYLVIGTGKKITLECSQTMGHDKMYWYQQDPGMELHLIHYSYGVNSTEKGDLSSESTVSRIRTEHFPLTLESARPSHTSQYLCASSEPRDSLGVGTQYFGPGTRLTVL.

V usage is TRBV9 and J usage is TRBJ2-1, with 11 bases that match TRBD2. With 3 bases clipped from V and 4 bases from J, the junction kept 12 bases outside the gene matches. CDR1 is SGDLS and CDR2 is YYNGEE in the germline V gene. The CDR3 has 18 amino acids. The CDR3 loop is CASSGGLAGRGRYNEQFF. The CDR3 DNA sequence: TGTGCCAGCAGCGGCGGACTAGCGGGTCGGGGTAGGTACAATGAGCAGTTCTTC.

The chain couples TRBV28 to TRBJ2-5; 8 bases agree with TRBD1. The V and J ends lost 6 bases and 4 bases, in that order; junction bases with no gene match: 7. CDR1 is MDHEN, CDR2 SYDVKM, per germline. CDR3 size: 14 residues. CDR3 DNA sequence: TGTGCCAGCAGCTACAGGACAGGGCCAGAGACCCAGTACTTC. Its protein product is CASSYRTGPETQYF.

This clone has just one count. The chain links TRBV9 to TRBJ1-5; no reliable D call. Deletions cut 4 bases from V and 1 base from J, with 12 bases between. Germline V lookup: CDR1 SGDLS, CDR2 YYNGEE. The CDR3 contains 15 residues. This chain's CDR3 is CASSPDSASNQPQHF. CDR3 DNA: TGTGCCAGCAGCCCTGACTCGGCGAGCAATCAGCCCCAGCATTTT.

The CDR3 bases are TGTGCCAGCAGCTTAACGGACAGGGCATCTGAGCAGTACGTC. Its translation: CASSLTDRASEQYV. The chain uses TRBV7-8 and TRBJ2-7; 8 bases are shared with TRBD1. Germline assignment: CDR1 SGHVS and CDR2 FQNEAQ. The ends lost 2 bases at V and 7 bases at J; junction bases unmatched: 7. This CDR3 contains 14 residues.

The rearrangement joins TRBV7-9 to TRBJ2-7, with 7 bases that match TRBD1. Germline-derived CDR1 and CDR2 are SEHNR and FQNEAQ (reference sequence). V lost 5 bases to trimming and J lost 3 bases; unmatched junction nucleotides: 4. The CDR3 is 13 amino acids. Here the CDR3 DNA reads TGTGCCAGCAGCCGACAGGGTGGCTACGAGCAGTACTTC. This encodes CASSRQGGYEQYF.

The genes are TRBV11-2 and TRBJ1-2, with TRBD1 matching over 11 bases. This CDR3 has 15 residues. The V segment lost 5 bases and the J segment 5 bases; nucleotides outside the gene matches: 7. Germline V gene data show CDR1 as SGHAT and CDR2 as FQNNGV. In DNA form, the CDR3 reads TGTGCCAGCAGCATCGGGACAGGGGGTGGGTATGGCTACACCTTC. Protein product: CASSIGTGGGYGYTF.

The V and J genes are TRBV4-2 and TRBJ2-1, with 9 bases matching TRBD1. V gave up 5 bases and J gave up 8 bases; unmatched junction bases: 7. The germline V gene has CDR1 LGHNA and CDR2 YNFKEQ. The CDR3 contains 14 residues. CDR3 DNA sequence: TGTGCCAGCAGCGTCCGGGACAGGGCCGATGAGCAGTTCTTC. This encodes CASSVRDRADEQFF.

V gene TRBV28 combines with J gene TRBJ2-3; TRBD2 matches at 8 bases. Germline trimming cut 5 bases from V and 2 bases from J; bases unmatched to any gene: 12. Germline V gene data show CDR1 as MDHEN and CDR2 as SYDVKM. CDR3 size: 17 residues. The chain's CDR3 is CASSHPVAGRYTDTQYF. CDR3 bases: TGTGCCAGCAGTCACCCCGTAGCGGGGAGATACACAGATACGCAGTATTTT.

This chain joins TRBV2 and TRBJ1-5, with 7 bases aligning to TRBD1. The V gene's germline CDR1 is SNHLY and CDR2 FYNNEI. The trim removed 2 bases at V and 0 bases at J, leaving 13 bases unmatched. The CDR3 consists of 19 residues. CDR3 coding DNA: TGTGCCAGCAGTGAACCCCTTCGGGACAGCCCCTATAGCAATCAGCCCCAGCATTTT. It yields the protein CASSEPLRDSPYSNQPQHF.

The CDR3 region has the DNA TGTGCCAGCAGCGGGACAGGGGGCGACTATGGCTACACCTTC. Its protein product is CASSGTGGDYGYTF. The chain has TRBV28 and TRBJ1-2, with 12 nucleotides matching TRBD1. Germline CDR1 MDHEN, CDR2 SYDVKM. The CDR3 is made up of 14 amino acids. V was pared by 6 bases and J by 3 bases, with 2 bases of the junction left unmatched.

The table lists this clone with a count of one. This chain uses TRBV5-6 with TRBJ2-1; 8 bases match TRBD2. The CDR3 extends over 16 amino acids. Germline V gives CDR1 SGHDT, CDR2 YYEEEE. V was pared by 5 bases and J by 1 base, with 8 bases of the junction left unmatched. The CDR3 sequence: CASRLRSSGSYNEQFF. DNA for the CDR3: TGTGCCAGCAGGCTTAGGTCTAGCGGGTCCTACAATGAGCAGTTCTTC.

This clone was recorded only once. The rearrangement uses TRBV7-2 and TRBJ1-3; possible D gene TRBD1, 5 bases. The CDR3 totals 15 residues. Germline values: CDR1 SGHTA, CDR2 FQGNSA. Trimming pared 6 bases from V and 3 bases from J, leaving 15 bases between. In nucleotides, the CDR3 is TGTGCCAGCAGTACCCGGGGGTCTTATGGAAACACCATATATTTT. It encodes CASSTRGSYGNTIYF.